This TCR beta chain was captured in a study of blood T cell repertoires in COVID-19. Across the whole study: PBMCs, B-cell-depleted T cells, or T cells were the source of the cDNA or gDNA that made up the material.

Generated by immunoSEQ multiplex PCR, the TCRdb table keeps only in-frame clones and is missing some. The sample has over 150,000 clones, about 87% seen once. The CDR3 extends over 16 amino acids. CDR1 is SQVTM, CDR2 ANQGSEA, per germline. The junction had 7 bases not matched to a gene; V was cut back by 2 bases and J by 6 bases. Input material: peripheral blood. The clonotype originates from a woman aged 60-75 years who had recovered from COVID-19. This chain uses TRBV29-1 with TRBJ2-3; TRBD2 aligns across 14 bases. Written as DNA, the CDR3 is TGCAGCGTTGAACGACTAGCGGGGGGGCCTCGGGATACGCAGTATTTT. This sequence encodes CSVERLAGGPRDTQYF.